This passage covers 32 T cell receptor beta chains from one sample sequenced in a study of beta chain features in type 1 diabetes. Isolated RNA was reverse transcribed in full, so expressed TCRB transcripts were sequenced. Method: immunoSEQ multiplex PCR; TCRdb's copy keeps in-frame clones and lacks some. The table includes about 230,000 clones, around 10% detected once. Source material: naive CD4+ T cells from blood. These receptors came from a woman under 30 in good health.

This clone showed up just a few times. The rearrangement joins TRBV5-4 to TRBJ2-7, with D tentatively TRBD2 (6 bases). Trimming stripped 4 bases from V and 5 bases from J, with 19 bases between. Germline CDR1 reads SGHNT; CDR2 reads YYREEE (reference sequence). CDR3 size: 15 residues. The CDR3 coding sequence is TGTGCCAGCAGCCCCGCGGGAAGAGGGACCCACGAGCAGTACTTC. Its protein is CASSPAGRGTHEQYF.

This clone was detected a few times. The chain employs TRBV5-1 and TRBJ1-4; D is ambiguous. V shed 6 bases and J shed 7 bases, with 13 bases lying between them. The CDR3 loop spans 13 amino acids. Germline CDR1 SGHRS, CDR2 YFSETQ. The CDR3 loop reads CASTGEVGEKLFF. In nucleotides, the CDR3 is TGCGCCAGCACCGGGGAGGTCGGTGAAAAACTGTTTTTT.

This clone appeared a few times. The gene calls are TRBV25-1 and TRBJ2-3; D may be TRBD1 (5 bases). The germline V and J ends were trimmed by 6 bases and 0 bases, with 13 bases remaining between them. Germline loops: CDR1 MGHDK, CDR2 SYGVNS. The CDR3 sequence is 15 residues long. The DNA for the CDR3 is TGTGCCAGCAGCCTAGGGGCTCGGAGCACAGATACGCAGTATTTT. Translating it yields CASSLGARSTDTQYF.

V is TRBV29-1 and J is TRBJ2-1, with TRBD2 matching over 12 bases. The germline V gene encodes CDR1 SQVTM and CDR2 ANQGSEA. Trimming cost V 7 bases and J 3 bases; bases outside gene matches: 4. There are 14 residues in the CDR3. CDR3 nucleotides: TGCAGCGGGTCTAGCGGGAGGGACTACAATGAGCAGTTCTTC. This codes for CSGSSGRDYNEQFF.

The chain couples TRBV9 to TRBJ2-1; 8 positions match TRBD2. The CDR3 has 15 residues. Germline trimming cut 2 bases from V and 5 bases from J; bases unmatched to any gene: 6. Germline CDR1 reads SGDLS; CDR2 reads YYNGEE. CDR3 in DNA: TGTGCCAGCAGCGTCGCGGGAGGAGGCCACAATGAGCAGTTCTTC. It codes for CASSVAGGGHNEQFF.

This clone was observed a few times. The chain employs TRBV30 and TRBJ1-4; D possibly corresponds to TRBD1 (6 bases). V was shortened by 0 bases and J by 8 bases, with 13 bases between the two germline ends. Germline V gene data show CDR1 as GTSNPN and CDR2 as SVGIG (reference sequence). This CDR3 contains 14 residues. CDR3 DNA sequence: TGTGCCTGGAGTGTGTCAGGGGTTCAGGAAAAACTGTTTTTT. Translating gives CAWSVSGVQEKLFF.

This clone has a handful of counts. This sequence joins TRBV6-1 and TRBJ2-1; D might be TRBD2 (5 bases). CDR1 MNHNS and CDR2 SASEGT come from the germline V gene. Deletions cut 3 bases from V and 4 bases from J, with 13 bases between. The CDR3 length is 15 residues. Written as DNA, the CDR3 is TGTGCCAGCAGTGATCGAATCCGGAGGTACAATGAGCAGTTCTTC. Translated: CASSDRIRRYNEQFF.

Comment on this clone: Sequence at one end of the junction differs from germline and may be a read error. The chain carries TRBV7-7 and TRBJ1-4; D is perhaps TRBD1 (5 bases). The CDR3 is 13 amino acids. The germline V gene has CDR1 SSHAT and CDR2 FNYEAQ (reference sequence). Written as DNA, the CDR3 is TGTGCTAGCAGCCCGGGACGGGGGGAAAAACTGTTTTTT. Translated: CASSPGRGEKLFF.

A few counts support this clone. This sequence joins TRBV6-5 and TRBJ1-5, with D perhaps matching TRBD1 (5 bases). The CDR3 contains 14 residues. In germline, CDR1 is MNHEY, CDR2 SVGAGI. V lost 11 bases and J 9 bases, leaving 23 bases between the germline ends. The CDR3 DNA follows: TGTGCCGCGGGCGGAGGGGTGGGGATAGGGCCCCAGCATTTT. This encodes CAAGGGVGIGPQHF.

This clone was detected only a few times. V is TRBV30 and J is TRBJ2-7, with 7 bases identical to TRBD1. The CDR3 runs to 13 residues. With 0 bases clipped from V and 7 bases from J, the junction kept 6 bases outside the gene matches. Germline-derived CDR1 and CDR2 are GTSNPN and SVGIG (reference sequence). The DNA for the CDR3 is TGTGCCTGGAGTGTGACAGGGCTGGGGGAGCAGTACTTC. Protein sequence: CAWSVTGLGEQYF.

The V gene is TRBV9, the J gene TRBJ2-2, with 9 nucleotides matching TRBD2. This CDR3 region has 16 residues. The V segment lost 1 base and the J segment 4 bases; nucleotides outside the gene matches: 5. Germline V gives CDR1 SGDLS, CDR2 YYNGEE. DNA of the CDR3: TGTGCCAGCAGCGTACTTAGCGGGAGAAGCACCGGGGAGCTGTTTTTT. Translating it yields CASSVLSGRSTGELFF. Full variable domain (missing parts from reference TRBV9 and TRBJ2-2): DSGVTQTPKHLITATGQRVTLRCSPRSGDLSVYWYQQSLDQGLQFLIQYYNGEERAKGNILERFSAQQFPDLHSELNLSSLELGDSALYFCASSVLSGRSTGELFFGEGSRLTVL.

The chain employs TRBV9 and TRBJ2-3, with 13 bases lining up with TRBD2. This CDR3 is 15 amino acids long. Trimming cost V 3 bases and J 3 bases; bases outside gene matches: 1. Per the germline V gene, CDR1 is SGDLS and CDR2 is YYNGEE. Here the CDR3 reads CASSAGLAGTDTQYF. DNA for the CDR3: TGTGCCAGCAGCGCGGGACTAGCGGGGACAGATACGCAGTATTTT.

This clone was seen more than once but under ten times. This chain links TRBV30 with TRBJ2-7; 8 nucleotides match TRBD2. This CDR3 is built from 15 residues. Germline CDR1 is GTSNPN and CDR2 is SVGIG (reference sequence). V dropped 3 bases and J dropped 4; count of bases not matched to a gene: 11. The CDR3: CAWSPAGGARYEQYF. CDR3 sequence (DNA): TGTGCCTGGAGCCCAGCCGGGGGGGCGAGGTACGAGCAGTACTTC.

This clone was seen more than once but under ten times. The CDR3 sequence: CASSLEDAAVEQYF. Here the CDR3 DNA reads TGTGCCAGCAGCTTAGAGGACGCAGCGGTGGAGCAGTACTTC. The J gene is TRBJ2-7, the V gene TRBV7-9; D may be TRBD2 (5 bases). The CDR3 covers 14 residues. CDR1 and CDR2 from the germline V gene are SEHNR and FQNEAQ (reference sequence). Trimming took off 1 base at V and 7 bases at J, with 14 bases between the two ends.

The CDR3 nucleotides read TGTGCCAGTAGTATGTATAGCGGGTCATCATACAATGAGCAGTTCTTC. It encodes CASSMYSGSSYNEQFF. This chain uses TRBV19 with TRBJ2-1; TRBD2 matches 7 bases. The trim removed 3 bases at V and 4 bases at J, leaving 9 bases unmatched. The germline V gene has CDR1 LNHDA and CDR2 SQIVND (reference sequence). There are 16 residues in the CDR3. Drawing the rest from reference TRBV19 and TRBJ2-1, the complete variable domain is DGGITQSPKYLFRKEGQNVTLSCEQNLNHDAMYWYRQDPGQGLRLIYYSQIVNDFQKGDIAEGYSVSREKKESFPLTVTSAQKNPTAFYLCASSMYSGSSYNEQFFGPGTRLTVL.

The chain links TRBV6-6 to TRBJ2-1, with 11 bases lining up with TRBD2. Germline CDR1 is MNHNY and CDR2 is SVGAGI (reference sequence). The CDR3 consists of 14 residues. V lost 8 bases, J lost 5 bases, and 5 bases stayed unmatched. CDR3 bases: TGTGCCAGCGGTAGCGGGAGGGCTCACAATGAGCAGTTCTTC. Translation: CASGSGRAHNEQFF.

This chain uses TRBV6-1 with TRBJ2-5; weak D call: TRBD1 (6 bases). Near its end, the DNA agrees better with TRBJ2-7, so the J call may be wrong. This CDR3 spans 14 amino acids. Germline V CDR1 and CDR2: MNHNS, SASEGT. CDR3 loop: CASSAGDTSYEQYF. The DNA for the CDR3 is TGTGCCAGCAGTGCAGGGGATACCTCCTACGAGCAGTACTTC.

This clone was seen a few times. Distinct nucleotide sequences in the sample also encode this CDR3. The rearrangement uses TRBV6-1 and TRBJ1-1, with a weak D call TRBD1 (5 bases). The CDR3 has 13 residues. In germline, CDR1 is MNHNS, CDR2 SASEGT. The ends were cut back, 6 bases at V and 4 bases at J, with 12 bases in the middle. CDR3: CASRQTGGTEAFF. In DNA form, the CDR3 reads TGTGCCAGCAGACAGACGGGGGGCACTGAAGCTTTCTTT.

This clone has just a few counts. This chain joins TRBV30 and TRBJ1-1, with D maybe TRBD1 (6 bases). There are 13 residues in the CDR3. Trimming cost V 2 bases and J 4 bases, with 11 bases left between them. The germline V gene has CDR1 GTSNPN and CDR2 SVGIG (reference sequence). DNA of the CDR3: TGTGCCTGGAGTATGAGGGGGGGCACTGAAGCTTTCTTT. It encodes CAWSMRGGTEAFF.

This clone was seen only a few times. The V and J genes are TRBV11-2 and TRBJ1-2, with D possibly TRBD1 on 6 matching bases. The V gene's germline CDR1 is SGHAT and CDR2 FQNNGV. With 4 bases removed from V and 8 bases from J, the gap between germline ends came to 14 bases. This CDR3 is built from 13 residues. The CDR3, as DNA: TGTGCCAGCAGCTACAGGGAAGTCGAAGGCTACACCTTC. It translates to CASSYREVEGYTF.

The chain links TRBV29-1 to TRBJ2-7; perhaps TRBD1 as D (5 bases). The CDR3 runs 13 residues. The germline V gene has CDR1 SQVTM and CDR2 ANQGSEA. The V end was cut by 6 bases, the J end by 0 bases, with 12 bases between. CDR3: CSVKDKFSYEQYF. The CDR3, as DNA: TGCAGCGTCAAGGACAAGTTCTCCTACGAGCAGTACTTC.

This chain joins TRBV11-2 and TRBJ2-1, with TRBD2 matching over 8 bases. Per germline, CDR1 SGHAT and CDR2 FQNNGV. After removal of 0 bases from V and 6 bases from J, the junction contained 4 bases not matched to a gene. This CDR3 is built from 15 residues. CDR3 sequence reads: CASSLDSGSGNEQFF. The CDR3, as DNA: TGTGCCAGCAGCTTAGACAGCGGGAGCGGCAATGAGCAGTTCTTC.

The chain recombines TRBV7-9 with TRBJ2-7, with D perhaps matching TRBD2 (5 bases). Trimming removed 5 bases at V and 6 bases at J, with 14 bases between. CDR1 and CDR2 (germline): SEHNR, FQNEAQ (reference sequence). The CDR3 is 13 residues long. Here the CDR3 DNA reads TGTGCCAGCAGCCACGGGAAGCTAGGCGAGCAGTACTTC. Amino acids: CASSHGKLGEQYF.

The chain uses TRBV12-5 and TRBJ1-4; TRBD1 matches 10 bases. J was trimmed by 8 bases and V by 5 bases; bases with no gene match: 8. There are 15 residues in the CDR3. Germline CDR1 and CDR2: LGHNT and FRNRAP. The chain's CDR3 is CASGPTWDRGEKLFF. CDR3 DNA: TGTGCTAGTGGTCCGACCTGGGACAGGGGAGAAAAACTGTTTTTT.

The table lists this clone with a few counts. The same CDR3 can be traced to other DNA sequences in this sample. The chain carries TRBV5-1 and TRBJ2-2, with 9 nucleotides matching TRBD1. The CDR3 loop spans 15 amino acids. The germline gives CDR1 SGHRS, CDR2 YFSETQ. The trim removed 1 base at V and 5 bases at J, leaving 3 bases unmatched. The DNA of the CDR3 is TGCGCCAGCAGCTTGACAGGGGGCGGGACCGGGGAGCTGTTTTTT. Translating it yields CASSLTGGGTGELFF.

The J gene is TRBJ2-3, the V gene TRBV4-1; 11 bases fit TRBD1. The CDR3 is 16 amino acids. The germline V gene has CDR1 MGHRA and CDR2 YSYEKL. V was clipped by 1 base and J by 4 bases; unmatched bases: 4. As DNA, the CDR3 is TGCGCCAGCAGCCAAGGGACAGGGGGCCTGGCAGATACGCAGTATTTT. It specifies CASSQGTGGLADTQYF.

A few counts support this clone. The rearrangement links TRBV5-5 to TRBJ2-2; TRBD1 matches 8 bases. CDR1 SGHKS and CDR2 YYEKEE come from the germline V gene (reference sequence). The CDR3 length is 14 residues. V dropped 5 bases and J dropped 6; count of bases not matched to a gene: 6. The CDR3 region has the DNA TGTGCCAGCAGGTTCCAGGGGGCGGCCGGGGAGCTGTTTTTT. Amino acids: CASRFQGAAGELFF.

This clone was recorded a few times. The V gene is TRBV7-9, the J gene TRBJ2-1, with a possible D match to TRBD2 (6 bases). This CDR3 is built from 15 residues. CDR1 and CDR2 from the germline V gene are SEHNR and FQNEAQ (reference sequence). V shed 8 bases and J shed 10 bases, with 24 bases lying between them. CDR3 in DNA: TGTGCCAGCCTCGATCGGGGCGGGACCCTTACCGAGCAGTTCTTC. Translating gives CASLDRGGTLTEQFF.

This clone was observed a few times. This chain links TRBV29-1 with TRBJ1-1, with D possibly TRBD1 on 6 matching bases. Germline-derived CDR1 and CDR2 are SQVTM and ANQGSEA. The length of the CDR3 is 13 residues. V dropped 7 bases and J dropped 0 bases, with 12 bases sitting between them. CDR3 in amino acids: CSGGQRMNTEAFF. In nucleotides, the CDR3 is TGCAGCGGGGGGCAACGTATGAACACTGAAGCTTTCTTT.

There are a few counts of this clone. The rearrangement links TRBV18 to TRBJ2-1; 9 bases fit TRBD2. The germline gives CDR1 KGHSH, CDR2 LQKENI. CDR3 size: 15 residues. V lost 4 bases and J lost 6; bases outside the gene matches: 7. The DNA of the CDR3 is TGTGCCAGCTCACTAAAGCGGGGGGAATTCAATGAGCAGTTCTTC. Protein product: CASSLKRGEFNEQFF.

This clone was detected only a few times. The CDR3 DNA follows: TGTGCCAGCAGCGTAGACAGGGGCGAGCAGTACTTC. It translates to CASSVDRGEQYF. This chain connects TRBV9 to TRBJ2-7; 7 bases line up with TRBD1. Losses at the gene ends were 0 bases for V and 6 bases for J; bases not matched to a gene: 0. CDR3 length equals 12 residues. The germline V gene has CDR1 SGDLS and CDR2 YYNGEE.

In its sample, this clone was seen a few times. The chain links TRBV5-4 to TRBJ2-7; TRBD2 aligns across 13 bases. V dropped 1 base and J dropped 5; count of bases not matched to a gene: 6. The CDR3 has 16 residues. Germline V gene lookup returns CDR1 SGHNT and CDR2 YYREEE (reference sequence). The CDR3 spells CASSLRTSGSPDEQYF. For the CDR3, the DNA is TGTGCCAGCAGCTTGCGGACTAGCGGGAGCCCTGACGAGCAGTACTTC. Using reference TRBV5-4 and TRBJ2-7 for the parts outside the CDR3, the full variable domain is ETGVTQSPTHLIKTRGQQVTLRCSSQSGHNTVSWYQQALGQGPQFIFQYYREEENGRGNFPPRFSGLQFPNYSSELNVNALELDDSALYLCASSLRTSGSPDEQYFGPGTRLTVT.